Following are 29 T cell receptor beta chains from one sample sequenced in a study of cytomegalovirus exposure and HLA in healthy donors. Amplification used 60 Vbeta primers and 13 Jbeta primers. Assay: immunoSEQ multiplex PCR; the TCRdb copy retains only in-frame clones and omits some. The sample contains fewer than 100,000 clones, around 76% of which appear only once. Sequenced material: PBMCs. These receptors were taken from a man between 35 and 55 years old in good health and CMV-seropositive.

The rearrangement joins TRBV13 to TRBJ2-5; 9 positions agree with TRBD2. This CDR3 spans 16 amino acids. V shed 3 bases and J 5 bases; nucleotides not matched to a gene: 10. Per germline, CDR1 PRHDT and CDR2 FYEKMQ (reference sequence). The CDR3 DNA reads as TGTGCCAGCAGCTTGTGGGCTAGCGGGATTTGGGAGACCCAGTACTTC. Translated, it gives CASSLWASGIWETQYF.

This chain uses TRBV29-1 with TRBJ2-6; a weak D match, TRBD2 (5 bases). This CDR3 comprises 16 residues. Germline V gene data show CDR1 as SQVTM and CDR2 as ANQGSEA. Trimming took 2 bases from V and 0 from J, leaving 11 bases between them. The CDR3 here is CSVESSGLSGANVLTF. The CDR3, as DNA: TGCAGCGTTGAAAGTTCCGGACTCTCTGGGGCCAACGTCCTGACTTTC.

The V and J genes are TRBV5-1 and TRBJ2-2; D is undetermined. The CDR3 is 15 amino acids. The germline V and J ends were trimmed by 1 base and 4 bases, with 11 bases remaining between them. Germline loops: CDR1 SGHRS, CDR2 YFSETQ. The CDR3 here is CASSLNTRSTGELFF. The CDR3 bases are TGCGCCAGCAGCTTGAACACTCGGAGCACCGGGGAGCTGTTTTTT.

The rearrangement links TRBV20-1 to TRBJ2-7, with a tentative D call TRBD1 (6 bases). The CDR3 has 11 amino acids. Trimming pared 6 bases from V and 2 bases from J, leaving 8 bases between. Germline V gene lookup returns CDR1 DFQATT and CDR2 SNEGSKA (reference sequence). The CDR3 is CSAGAAYEQYF. CDR3 in DNA: TGCAGTGCGGGGGCGGCCTACGAGCAGTACTTC.

For the CDR3, the DNA is TGTGCCAGCACGGGGGCGGGGGGAGGAGGTACGCAGTATTTT. This codes for CASTGAGGGGTQYF. This chain uses TRBV2 with TRBJ2-3, with 8 nucleotides matching TRBD2. Germline V gene lookup returns CDR1 SNHLY and CDR2 FYNNEI. This CDR3 has 14 residues. V was clipped by 7 bases and J by 8 bases; unmatched bases: 11.

This clone was seen once. The chain uses TRBV28 and TRBJ2-7; D gene ambiguous. The CDR3 is made up of 14 amino acids. Deletions cut 4 bases from V and 1 base from J, with 11 bases between. Germline lookup yields CDR1 MDHEN and CDR2 SYDVKM. CDR3 sequence reads: CASSSSVVSYEQYF. The CDR3 nucleotides are TGTGCCAGCAGTTCCTCAGTGGTATCCTACGAGCAGTACTTC.

The J gene is TRBJ2-7, the V gene TRBV7-2, with TRBD2 matching 11 bases. Germline-derived CDR1 and CDR2 are SGHTA and FQGNSA. The length of the CDR3 is 15 residues. V was pared by 5 bases and J by 1 base, with 4 bases of the junction left unmatched. The CDR3 coding sequence is TGTGCCAGCAGCCTTGGGACTAGCGGTTCCTACGAGCAGTACTTC. This translates into CASSLGTSGSYEQYF.

The gene calls are TRBV6-6 and TRBJ2-7; the D gene is possibly TRBD1 (6 bases). Between the trimmed V and J ends, which lost 2 bases and 6 bases, there was a span of 17 bases. The CDR3 sequence is 15 residues long. CDR1 is MNHNY, CDR2 SVGAGI, per germline (reference sequence). The CDR3 bases are TGTGCCAGCAGTTACCAAGCCCAGGGGACCATCGAGCAGTACTTC. Translated, it gives CASSYQAQGTIEQYF.

The rearrangement joins TRBV27 to TRBJ2-3; 7 bases line up with TRBD1. In germline, CDR1 is MNHEY, CDR2 SMNVEV (reference sequence). CDR3 length: 15 residues. V gave up 5 bases and J gave up 4 bases; unmatched junction bases: 9. The CDR3 protein is CASSPELTGADTQYF. For the CDR3, the DNA is TGTGCCAGCAGTCCCGAACTCACAGGGGCAGATACGCAGTATTTT.

V and J are TRBV6-5 and TRBJ2-5; D might be TRBD1 (6 bases). The end of the DNA aligns better with TRBJ2-7, so the J call may be wrong. Germline CDR1 MNHEY, CDR2 SVGAGI. The CDR3 covers 15 residues. DNA for the CDR3: TGTGCCAGCAGGCCTCAGCCAGGGGATACCTACGAGCAGTACTTC. Amino acid sequence: CASRPQPGDTYEQYF.

V and J are TRBV7-9 and TRBJ2-5; TRBD1 aligns across 7 bases. The CDR3 consists of 11 residues. With V trimmed by 5 bases and J by 10 bases, 4 bases remained unmatched. The germline V gene has CDR1 SEHNR and CDR2 FQNEAQ (reference sequence). The CDR3 reads CASSADRDQYF. In DNA form, the CDR3 reads TGTGCCAGCAGCGCAGACAGGGACCAGTACTTC.

This clone was seen a single time. The chain recombines TRBV19 with TRBJ1-1, with D unclear. Germline values: CDR1 LNHDA, CDR2 SQIVND (reference sequence). The CDR3 has 14 amino acids. Between the trimmed V and J ends, which lost 0 bases and 4 bases, there was a span of 9 bases. CDR3 sequence: CASSIDPGGTEAFF. CDR3 DNA: TGTGCCAGTAGTATAGATCCGGGTGGCACTGAAGCTTTCTTT. Full variable domain (outside the CDR3, taken from reference TRBV19 and TRBJ1-1): DGGITQSPKYLFRKEGQNVTLSCEQNLNHDAMYWYRQDPGQGLRLIYYSQIVNDFQKGDIAEGYSVSREKKESFPLTVTSAQKNPTAFYLCASSIDPGGTEAFFGQGTRLTVV.

There are a few counts of this clone. The chain couples TRBV5-1 to TRBJ2-5; D gene unclear. Between the trimmed V and J ends, which lost 4 bases and 4 bases, there was a span of 14 bases. Germline V gives CDR1 SGHRS, CDR2 YFSETQ. This CDR3 has 14 residues. The CDR3, as DNA: TGCGCCAGCAGCCTTACACGGGTAGGAGAGACCCAGTACTTC. This translates into CASSLTRVGETQYF.

The chain links TRBV28 to TRBJ2-2, with 9 positions matching TRBD2. The CDR3 totals 15 residues. J was trimmed by 2 bases and V by 9 bases; bases with no gene match: 7. The germline CDR1 and CDR2 sequences are MDHEN and SYDVKM. The CDR3 loop reads CASSRGLANTGELFF. The CDR3 DNA reads as TGTGCCAGTTCCCGGGGACTAGCAAACACCGGGGAGCTGTTTTTT.

The V call is TRBV7-9, the J call TRBJ2-5; TRBD2 aligns across 9 bases. The CDR3 is 15 residues long. The J segment lost 1 base and the V segment lost 5 bases, leaving 5 bases of the junction unmatched. Germline V gene data show CDR1 as SEHNR and CDR2 as FQNEAQ (reference sequence). CDR3 nucleotide sequence: TGTGCCAGCAGCGAGATGACTAGCGGCCAAGAGACCCAGTACTTC. This sequence encodes CASSEMTSGQETQYF.

This chain links TRBV19 with TRBJ2-2; weak D call: TRBD2 (6 bases). The germline CDR1 and CDR2 sequences are LNHDA and SQIVND (reference sequence). V gave up 3 bases and J gave up 4 bases, with 12 bases separating them. The CDR3 covers 15 residues. For the CDR3, the DNA is TGTGCCAGTAGTATCGGAGGGAAGGGCACCGGGGAGCTGTTTTTT. Amino acids: CASSIGGKGTGELFF.

With regard to this clone: A junction end diverges from the germline sequence, so it may reflect a read error. The chain combines TRBV28 with TRBJ1-5; D gene ambiguous. The CDR3 sequence is 16 residues long. CDR1 and CDR2 from the germline V gene are MDHEN and SYDVKM. In nucleotides, the CDR3 is TGTGCCAACAGTCCCCACCCAGGTTCTCGCAATCAGCCCCAGCATTTT. Protein: CANSPHPGSRNQPQHF. The whole variable domain, filled in from reference TRBV28 and TRBJ1-5, reads DVKVTQSSRYLVKRTGEKVFLECVQDMDHENMFWYRQDPGLGLRLIYFSYDVKMKEKGDIPEGYSVSREKKERFSLILESASTNQTSMYLCANSPHPGSRNQPQHFGDGTRLSIL.

The gene calls are TRBV12-5 and TRBJ2-3, with 11 bases identical to TRBD2. CDR3 size: 16 residues. Trimming cost V 2 bases and J 1 base; bases outside gene matches: 2. Germline V gene sequence: CDR1 LGHNT, CDR2 FRNRAP. This CDR3 reads CASGLPGLAGTDTQYF. CDR3 sequence (DNA): TGTGCTAGTGGTTTGCCGGGACTAGCGGGCACAGATACGCAGTATTTT.

The rearrangement links TRBV5-6 to TRBJ1-2; 9 bases map to TRBD1. With 4 bases clipped from V and 6 bases from J, the junction kept 7 bases outside the gene matches. Per the germline V gene, CDR1 is SGHDT and CDR2 is YYEEEE. This CDR3 region has 14 residues. Here the CDR3 reads CASSKGQGLNGYTF. CDR3 DNA sequence: TGTGCCAGCAGCAAAGGACAGGGGCTCAATGGCTACACCTTC.

The chain couples TRBV19 to TRBJ2-6, with D unclear. Between the trimmed V and J ends, which lost 7 bases and 0 bases, there was a span of 7 bases. CDR3 length: 14 amino acids. In germline, CDR1 is LNHDA, CDR2 SQIVND (reference sequence). The CDR3 DNA follows: TGTGCCAGTAAACAGCTCTCTGGGGCCAACGTCCTGACTTTC. Protein: CASKQLSGANVLTF.

This chain uses TRBV7-6 with TRBJ2-7, with 7 positions matching TRBD1. The CDR3 is 15 residues long. V shed 1 base and J 1 base; nucleotides not matched to a gene: 4. In germline, CDR1 is SGHVS, CDR2 FNYEAQ. In DNA, the CDR3 is TGTGCCAGCAGCTTAGGAGGGGGACAGTCCTACGAGCAGTACTTC. The encoded protein is CASSLGGGQSYEQYF. The variable domain in full, completed from reference TRBV7-6 and TRBJ2-7, reads GAGVSQSPRYKVTKRGQDVALRCDPISGHVSLYWYRQALGQGPEFLTYFNYEAQQDKSGLPNDRFSAERPEGSISTLTIQRTEQRDSAMYRCASSLGGGQSYEQYFGPGTRLTVT.

V usage is TRBV4-1 and J usage is TRBJ2-5; unclear D gene. Trimming cost V 0 bases and J 3 bases, with 11 bases left between them. Germline-derived CDR1 and CDR2 are MGHRA and YSYEKL. CDR3 length: 15 residues. The CDR3 DNA sequence: TGCGCCAGCAGCCAAGATCATGCTAGAGAAGAGACCCAGTACTTC. Protein sequence: CASSQDHAREETQYF.

The chain has TRBV7-2 and TRBJ2-7; 7 bases match TRBD1. The CDR3 loop spans 14 amino acids. Trimming took 4 bases from V and 2 from J; bases not matched to a gene: 5. The germline gives CDR1 SGHTA, CDR2 FQGNSA. The CDR3 is CASSSRTGPYEQYF. CDR3 coding DNA: TGTGCCAGCAGCTCAAGGACAGGACCCTACGAGCAGTACTTC.

This clone rates as medium-sized. V is TRBV28 and J is TRBJ2-7; 9 bases line up with TRBD2. The germline V gene has CDR1 MDHEN and CDR2 SYDVKM. The V segment lost 5 bases and the J segment 3 bases; nucleotides outside the gene matches: 5. The CDR3 has 14 residues. The CDR3 DNA reads TGTGCCAGCAGTCCTCGGCGGGAGGGCTACGAGCAGTACTTC. Amino acids: CASSPRREGYEQYF.

The genes are TRBV6-1 and TRBJ2-7; D perhaps matches TRBD2 (6 bases). The CDR3 is 14 amino acids. Trimming removed 10 bases at V and 3 bases at J, with 19 bases between. Per germline, CDR1 MNHNS and CDR2 SASEGT. CDR3 coding DNA: TGTGCCATCAGGCCGGGACGGGGAGGCTACGAGCAGTACTTC. Its protein is CAIRPGRGGYEQYF.

CDR3 nucleotides: TGTGCCAGCAGCTCCGGGACAGGCAGATCTAACTATGGCTACACCTTC. It yields the protein CASSSGTGRSNYGYTF. The chain has TRBV25-1 and TRBJ1-2; 8 bases match TRBD1. J gave up 0 bases and V 6 bases, and 9 bases lay outside the gene matches. From germline, CDR1 is MGHDK and CDR2 SYGVNS. CDR3 length: 16 amino acids.

This chain uses TRBV7-2 with TRBJ2-5, with D possibly TRBD2 on 5 matching bases. This CDR3 region has 14 residues. V gave up 2 bases and J gave up 5 bases, with 12 bases separating them. From germline, CDR1 is SGHTA and CDR2 FQGNSA. The CDR3: CASSLPVTGETQYF. The CDR3 coding sequence is TGTGCCAGCAGCTTACCAGTAACGGGGGAGACCCAGTACTTC.

The V gene is TRBV11-2, the J gene TRBJ1-2; weak D call: TRBD1 (6 bases). The germline CDR1 and CDR2 sequences are SGHAT and FQNNGV. Trimming left V 2 bases short and J 6 bases short, with 16 bases between. This CDR3 has 15 amino acids. The DNA for the CDR3 is TGTGCCAGCAGCTTATCATTTGCAGGGGTGAATGGCTACACCTTC. Translating it yields CASSLSFAGVNGYTF. Looking up the rest from reference TRBV11-2 and TRBJ1-2 gives the full variable domain: EAGVAQSPRYKIIEKRQSVAFWCNPISGHATLYWYQQILGQGPKLLIQFQNNGVVDDSQLPKDRFSAERLKGVDSTLKIQPAKLEDSAVYLCASSLSFAGVNGYTFGSGTRLTVV.

This chain joins TRBV19 and TRBJ2-7, with TRBD2 matching 10 bases. Per germline, CDR1 LNHDA and CDR2 SQIVND (reference sequence). V lost 7 bases, J lost 4 bases, and 7 bases stayed unmatched. The CDR3 has 14 residues. The CDR3 nucleotides are TGTGCCAGTAATTCGGGGACTAGCGTATACGAGCAGTACTTC. Translation: CASNSGTSVYEQYF.